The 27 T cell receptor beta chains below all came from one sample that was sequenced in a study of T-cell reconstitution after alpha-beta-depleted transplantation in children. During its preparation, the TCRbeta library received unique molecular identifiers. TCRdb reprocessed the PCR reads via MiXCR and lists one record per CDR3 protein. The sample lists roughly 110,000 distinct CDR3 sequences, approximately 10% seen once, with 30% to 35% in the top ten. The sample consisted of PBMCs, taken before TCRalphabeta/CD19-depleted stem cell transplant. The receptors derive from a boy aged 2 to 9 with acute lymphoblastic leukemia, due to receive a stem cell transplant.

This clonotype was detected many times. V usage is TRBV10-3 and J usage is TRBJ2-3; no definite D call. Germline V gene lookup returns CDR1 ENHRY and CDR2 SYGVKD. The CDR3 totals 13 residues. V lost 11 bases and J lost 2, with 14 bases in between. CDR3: CAQQRAVTDTQYF. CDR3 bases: TGTGCCCAACAGAGAGCCGTCACAGATACGCAGTATTTT.

CDR3 residues: CAWRGLSNTEAFF. The CDR3 coding sequence is TGTGCCTGGAGGGGACTCTCGAACACTGAAGCTTTCTTT. The rearrangement joins TRBV30 to TRBJ1-1, with D perhaps TRBD1 (5 bases). The CDR3 contains 13 residues. V gave up 3 bases and J gave up 1 base, with 9 bases separating them. Germline CDR1 reads GTSNPN; CDR2 reads SVGIG (reference sequence).

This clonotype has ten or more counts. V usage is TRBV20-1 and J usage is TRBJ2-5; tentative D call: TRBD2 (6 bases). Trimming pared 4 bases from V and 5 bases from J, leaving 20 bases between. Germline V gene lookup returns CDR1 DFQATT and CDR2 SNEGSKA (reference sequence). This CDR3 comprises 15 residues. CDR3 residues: CSANPGESGGETQYF. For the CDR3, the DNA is TGCAGTGCTAACCCAGGAGAGAGCGGAGGGGAGACCCAGTACTTC.

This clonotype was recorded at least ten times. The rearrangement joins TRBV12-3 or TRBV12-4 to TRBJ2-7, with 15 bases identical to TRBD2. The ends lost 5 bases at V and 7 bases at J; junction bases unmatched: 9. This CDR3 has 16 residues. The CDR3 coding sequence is TGTGCCAGCAGTCCTGGACTAGCGGGAGGGCAGCGAGAGCAGTACTTC. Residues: CASSPGLAGGQREQYF.

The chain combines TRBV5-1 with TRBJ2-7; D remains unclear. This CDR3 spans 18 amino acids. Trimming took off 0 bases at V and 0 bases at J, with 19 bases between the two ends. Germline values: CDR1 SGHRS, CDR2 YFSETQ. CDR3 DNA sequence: TGCGCCAGCAGCTTGGAAGGTGGCCCGCGCTCCAGCTCCTACGAGCAGTACTTC. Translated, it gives CASSLEGGPRSSSYEQYF.

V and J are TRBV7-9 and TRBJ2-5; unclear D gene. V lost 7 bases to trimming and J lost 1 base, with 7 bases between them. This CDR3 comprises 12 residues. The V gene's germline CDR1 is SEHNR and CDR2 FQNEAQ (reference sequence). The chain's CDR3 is CASTGPQETQYF. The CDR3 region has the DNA TGTGCCAGCACCGGACCCCAAGAGACCCAGTACTTC.

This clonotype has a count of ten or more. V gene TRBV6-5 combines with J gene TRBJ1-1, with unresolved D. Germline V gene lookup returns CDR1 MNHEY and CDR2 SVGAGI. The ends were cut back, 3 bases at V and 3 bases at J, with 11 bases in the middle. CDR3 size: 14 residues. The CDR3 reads CASSYSRWDTEAFF. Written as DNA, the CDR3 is TGTGCCAGCAGTTATTCAAGGTGGGACACTGAAGCTTTCTTT.

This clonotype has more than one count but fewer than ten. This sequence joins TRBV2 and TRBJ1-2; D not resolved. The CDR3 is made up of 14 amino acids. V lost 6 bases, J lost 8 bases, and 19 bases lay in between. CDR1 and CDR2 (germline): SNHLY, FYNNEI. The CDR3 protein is CASRRRTDQGGYTF. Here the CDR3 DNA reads TGTGCCAGCAGGAGAAGGACGGACCAAGGGGGCTACACCTTC.

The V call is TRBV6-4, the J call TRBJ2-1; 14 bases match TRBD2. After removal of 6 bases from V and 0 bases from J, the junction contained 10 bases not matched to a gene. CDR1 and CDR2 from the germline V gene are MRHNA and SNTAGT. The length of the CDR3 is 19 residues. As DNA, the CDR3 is TGTGCCAGCAGCCCTGTCGGACTAGCGGGAGGAGGCTCCTACAATGAGCAGTTCTTC. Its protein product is CASSPVGLAGGGSYNEQFF.

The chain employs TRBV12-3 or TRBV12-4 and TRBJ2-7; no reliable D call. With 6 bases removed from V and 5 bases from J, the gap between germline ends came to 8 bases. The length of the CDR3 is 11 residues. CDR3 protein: CASRNSHEQYF. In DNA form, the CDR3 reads TGTGCCAGCAGGAATTCCCACGAGCAGTACTTC.

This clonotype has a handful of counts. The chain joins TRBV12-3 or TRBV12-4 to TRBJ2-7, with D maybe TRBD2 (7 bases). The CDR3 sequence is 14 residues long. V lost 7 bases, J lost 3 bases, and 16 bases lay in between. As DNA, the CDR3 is TGTGCCAGCACCTGGGCGGGGGCGGGCTACGAGCAGTACTTC. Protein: CASTWAGAGYEQYF.

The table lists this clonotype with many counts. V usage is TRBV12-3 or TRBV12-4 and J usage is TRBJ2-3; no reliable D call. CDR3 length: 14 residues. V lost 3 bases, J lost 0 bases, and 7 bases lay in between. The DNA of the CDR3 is TGTGCCAGCAGTTTCCCCCAGAGCACAGATACGCAGTATTTT. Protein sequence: CASSFPQSTDTQYF.

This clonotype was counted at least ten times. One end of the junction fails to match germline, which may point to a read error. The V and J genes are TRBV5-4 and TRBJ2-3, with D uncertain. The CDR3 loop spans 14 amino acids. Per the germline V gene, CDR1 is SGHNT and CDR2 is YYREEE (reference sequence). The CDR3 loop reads CASSVDPGTETQYF. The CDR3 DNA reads TGTGCCAGCAGTGTGGATCCGGGTACAGAAACGCAGTATTTT.

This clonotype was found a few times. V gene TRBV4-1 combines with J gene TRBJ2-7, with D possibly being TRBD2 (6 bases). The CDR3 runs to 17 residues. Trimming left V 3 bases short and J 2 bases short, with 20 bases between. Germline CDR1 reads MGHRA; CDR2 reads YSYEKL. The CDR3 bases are TGCGCCAGCAGCCAGAAGTTTATAGCGGATCAGCCCTACGAGCAGTACTTC. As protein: CASSQKFIADQPYEQYF.

The CDR3 coding sequence is TGTGCCAGCTCACCTGGACAGGGGGGAAATCAGCCCCAGCATTTT. Translated, it gives CASSPGQGGNQPQHF. The chain couples TRBV18 to TRBJ1-5; 10 nucleotides match TRBD1. This CDR3 spans 15 amino acids. Trimming took 3 bases from V and 4 from J; bases not matched to a gene: 3. Germline values: CDR1 KGHSH, CDR2 LQKENI.

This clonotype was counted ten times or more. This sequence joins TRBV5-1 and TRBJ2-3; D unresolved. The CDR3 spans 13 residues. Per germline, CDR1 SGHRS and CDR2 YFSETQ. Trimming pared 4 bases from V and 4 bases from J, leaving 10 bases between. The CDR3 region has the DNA TGCGCCAGCAGCCCTAATTTAGCAGATACGCAGTATTTT. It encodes CASSPNLADTQYF.

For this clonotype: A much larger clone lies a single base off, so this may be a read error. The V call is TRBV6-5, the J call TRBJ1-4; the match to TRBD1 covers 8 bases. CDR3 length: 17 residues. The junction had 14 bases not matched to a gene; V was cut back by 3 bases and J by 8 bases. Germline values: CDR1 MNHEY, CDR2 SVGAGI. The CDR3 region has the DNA TGTGCCAGCAGTTATAGCGGAACAGGGGGGGAAAAAGAAAAACTGTTTTTT. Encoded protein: CASSYSGTGGEKEKLFF.

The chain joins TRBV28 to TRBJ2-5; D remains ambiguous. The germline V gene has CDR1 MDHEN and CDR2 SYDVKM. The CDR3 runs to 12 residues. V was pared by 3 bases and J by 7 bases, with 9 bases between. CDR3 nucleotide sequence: TGTGCCAGCAGTTTCGCCTCGGGGACCCAGTACTTC. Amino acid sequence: CASSFASGTQYF.

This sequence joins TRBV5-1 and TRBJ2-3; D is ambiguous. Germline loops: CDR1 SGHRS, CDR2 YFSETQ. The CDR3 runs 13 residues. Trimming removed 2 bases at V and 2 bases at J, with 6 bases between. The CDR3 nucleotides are TGCGCCAGCAGCTTTACCGACACAGATACGCAGTATTTT. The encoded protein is CASSFTDTDTQYF. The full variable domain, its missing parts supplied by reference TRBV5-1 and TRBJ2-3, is KAGVTQTPRYLIKTRGQQVTLSCSPISGHRSVSWYQQTPGQGLQFLFEYFSETQRNKGNFPGRFSGRQFSNSRSEMNVSTLELGDSALYLCASSFTDTDTQYFGPGTRLTVL.

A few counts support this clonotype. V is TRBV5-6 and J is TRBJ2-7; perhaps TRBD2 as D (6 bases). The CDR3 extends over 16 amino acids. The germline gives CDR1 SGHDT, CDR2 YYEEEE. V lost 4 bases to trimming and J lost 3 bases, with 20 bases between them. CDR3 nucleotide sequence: TGTGCCAGCAGCGTCGGATATGGCGGGACGTACTACGAGCAGTACTTC. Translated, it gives CASSVGYGGTYYEQYF.

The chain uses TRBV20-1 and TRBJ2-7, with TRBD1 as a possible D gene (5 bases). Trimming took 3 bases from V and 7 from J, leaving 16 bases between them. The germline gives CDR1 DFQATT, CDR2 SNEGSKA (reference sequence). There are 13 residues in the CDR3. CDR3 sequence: CSASVRASGEQYF. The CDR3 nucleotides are TGCAGTGCTAGTGTCCGGGCTTCAGGGGAGCAGTACTTC.

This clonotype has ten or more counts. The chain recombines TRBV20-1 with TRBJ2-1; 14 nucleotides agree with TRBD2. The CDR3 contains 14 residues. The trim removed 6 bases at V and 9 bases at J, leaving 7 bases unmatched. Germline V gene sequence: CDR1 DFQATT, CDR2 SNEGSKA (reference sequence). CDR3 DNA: TGCAGTGCCCTGACTAGCGGGAGGGCCTCTGAGCAGTTCTTC. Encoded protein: CSALTSGRASEQFF.

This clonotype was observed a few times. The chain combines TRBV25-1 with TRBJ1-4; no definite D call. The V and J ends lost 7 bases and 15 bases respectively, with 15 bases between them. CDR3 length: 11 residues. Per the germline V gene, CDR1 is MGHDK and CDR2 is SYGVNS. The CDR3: CASMEEQSLFF. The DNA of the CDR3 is TGTGCCAGCATGGAAGAACAGAGTTTGTTTTTT. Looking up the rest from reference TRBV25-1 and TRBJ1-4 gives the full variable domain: EADIYQTPRYLVIGTGKKITLECSQTMGHDKMYWYQQDPGMELHLIHYSYGVNSTEKGDLSSESTVSRIRTEHFPLTLESARPSHTSQYLCASMEEQSLFFGSGTQLSVL.

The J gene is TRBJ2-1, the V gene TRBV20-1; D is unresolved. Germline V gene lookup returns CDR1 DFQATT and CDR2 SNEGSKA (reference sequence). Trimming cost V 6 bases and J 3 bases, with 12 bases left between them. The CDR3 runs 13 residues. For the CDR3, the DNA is TGCAGTGCGTTACTGGACCGCTACAATGAGCAGTTCTTC. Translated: CSALLDRYNEQFF.

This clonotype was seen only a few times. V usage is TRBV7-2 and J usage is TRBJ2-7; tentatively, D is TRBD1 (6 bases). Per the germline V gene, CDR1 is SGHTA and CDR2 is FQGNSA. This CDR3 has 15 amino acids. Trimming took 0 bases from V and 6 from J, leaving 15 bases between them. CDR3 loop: CASSLAVTGPREQYF. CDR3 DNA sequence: TGTGCCAGCAGCTTAGCGGTAACAGGGCCTCGCGAGCAGTACTTC.

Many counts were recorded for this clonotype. CDR3 sequence reads: CAIRGGRPPYEQYF. CDR3 DNA sequence: TGTGCCATCAGAGGGGGTCGACCCCCCTACGAGCAGTACTTC. The genes are TRBV10-3 and TRBJ2-7; a possible D gene is TRBD1 (6 bases). CDR1 and CDR2 from the germline V gene are ENHRY and SYGVKD. The V end was cut by 6 bases, the J end by 2 bases, with 14 bases between. The CDR3 is 14 residues long.

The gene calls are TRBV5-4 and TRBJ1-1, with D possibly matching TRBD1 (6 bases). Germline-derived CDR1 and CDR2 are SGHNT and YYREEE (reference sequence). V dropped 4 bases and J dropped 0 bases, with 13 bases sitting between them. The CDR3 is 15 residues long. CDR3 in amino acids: CASSPQGAVNTEAFF. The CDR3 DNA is TGTGCCAGCAGCCCACAGGGAGCGGTGAACACTGAAGCTTTCTTT. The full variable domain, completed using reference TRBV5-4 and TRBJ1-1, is ETGVTQSPTHLIKTRGQQVTLRCSSQSGHNTVSWYQQALGQGPQFIFQYYREEENGRGNFPPRFSGLQFPNYSSELNVNALELDDSALYLCASSPQGAVNTEAFFGQGTRLTVV.